This T cell receptor (beta chain) is drawn from a study of T cell responses to AZD1222 COVID-19 vaccine. Broader study findings: Spike-specific TCR breadth and depth were elevated following two AZD1222 doses. The number of AZD1222 recipients seropositive at baseline was only five or six. No repertoire was sampled before or during the peak T cell response, only after it.

Details on this clone: Its cognate antigen is unknown.

The CDR3 covers 11 residues. The germline V and J ends were trimmed by 0 bases and 9 bases, with 9 bases remaining between them. Germline V gives CDR1 GTSNPN, CDR2 SVGIG (reference sequence). This table comes from immunoSEQ multiplex PCR, and its TCRdb copy is limited to in-frame clones, with some not included. The sample yields approximately 110,000 clones, 70% to 90% seen once. The chain links TRBV30 to TRBJ2-7; D ambiguous. The sample here was peripheral blood, taken on day 0 of MenACWY control vaccination. This clonotype originated in an adult in good health. CDR3 protein: CAWSVRQLQYF. The CDR3 region has the DNA TGTGCCTGGAGTGTACGGCAGCTGCAGTACTTC.